These 16 T cell receptor beta chains were sequenced from one sample in a study of beta chain features in type 1 diabetes. Study conclusions and caveats: In all four CD4+ subsets, TCRB CDR3 length was significantly, moderately reduced in type 1 diabetes.

Expressed TCRB transcripts got sequenced, as all isolated RNA was reverse transcribed. The table came from immunoSEQ multiplex PCR; TCRdb's copy has only in-frame clones and leaves some out. Of some 700,000 clones listed, around 15% are singletons. Antigen specificity for these receptors is unknown. Sequenced sample: naive CD4+ T cells from blood. The receptors stem from a man aged 18 to 30 with type 1 diabetes.

This clone was observed many times. This chain links TRBV7-9 with TRBJ2-3, with D uncertain. The CDR3 has 14 residues. Germline V gene sequence: CDR1 SEHNR, CDR2 FQNEAQ (reference sequence). V was pared by 4 bases and J by 6 bases, with 14 bases between. CDR3 sequence: CASSSTLLGDTQYF. CDR3 coding DNA: TGTGCCAGCAGCTCGACCCTTTTAGGGGATACGCAGTATTTT.

This rearrangement joins TRBV15 to TRBJ2-1; D remains unclear. The length of the CDR3 is 15 residues. The germline gives CDR1 LNHNV, CDR2 YYDKDF (reference sequence). Trimming shortened V by 1 base and J by 0 bases, and 7 bases separated the two germline ends. The CDR3, as DNA: TGTGCCACCAGCAGAGGGGCCGTCTCCTACAATGAGCAGTTCTTC. Translated, it gives CATSRGAVSYNEQFF.

This clone has a handful of counts. The gene calls are TRBV25-1 and TRBJ1-6; weak D call: TRBD1 (5 bases). V was trimmed by 4 bases and J by 6 bases, leaving 10 bases between them. This CDR3 is built from 14 residues. The germline V gene has CDR1 MGHDK and CDR2 SYGVNS. The CDR3 loop is CASSAGLSNSPLHF. The CDR3 DNA reads as TGTGCCAGCAGTGCGGGACTAAGTAATTCACCCCTCCACTTT.

This clone turned up a few times. The gene calls are TRBV12-5 and TRBJ2-7; the match to TRBD1 covers 8 bases. V shed 2 bases and J 2 bases; nucleotides not matched to a gene: 8. Germline assignment: CDR1 LGHNT and CDR2 FRNRAP. The CDR3 is 16 residues long. This CDR3 reads CASGLLDRAEAYEQYF. Written as DNA, the CDR3 is TGTGCTAGTGGTTTGCTGGACAGGGCCGAAGCCTACGAGCAGTACTTC.

This clone appeared a few times. The rearrangement links TRBV5-1 to TRBJ2-7; maybe TRBD1 (6 bases). The CDR3 sequence is 13 residues long. Germline CDR1 and CDR2: SGHRS and YFSETQ. Trimming shortened V by 0 bases and J by 7 bases, and 11 bases separated the two germline ends. The CDR3 bases are TGCGCCAGCAGCTTGGTGGGGGCACCAGAGCAGTACTTC. Its protein product is CASSLVGAPEQYF.

For the CDR3, the DNA is TGTGCCACCTACCTAATAACAGGAGACACTGAAGCTTTCTTT. This gives the protein CATYLITGDTEAFF. J is TRBJ1-1 and V is TRBV21-1; the table calls TRBD1, which could not be checked here. TRBV21-1 is given as a pseudogene. CDR3 length: 14 residues.

The chain couples TRBV9 to TRBJ1-6, with D hard to call. Trimming took 0 bases from V and 2 from J, leaving 12 bases between them. Germline loops: CDR1 SGDLS, CDR2 YYNGEE. This CDR3 has 17 amino acids. The CDR3 reads CASSVVAEQPYNSPLHF. The CDR3 region has the DNA TGTGCCAGCAGCGTAGTGGCAGAACAACCCTATAATTCACCCCTCCACTTT. Based on the CDR3 plus reference TRBV9 and TRBJ1-6, the full variable domain is DSGVTQTPKHLITATGQRVTLRCSPRSGDLSVYWYQQSLDQGLQFLIQYYNGEERAKGNILERFSAQQFPDLHSELNLSSLELGDSALYFCASSVVAEQPYNSPLHFGNGTRLTVT.

Concerning this clone itself: Other DNA sequences in this specimen translate into the identical CDR3. CDR3 nucleotide sequence: TGTGCCAGCAGTTACTCCTCGACAGTTAACTATGGCTACACCTTC. It translates to CASSYSSTVNYGYTF. The chain carries TRBV6-5 and TRBJ1-2, with D maybe TRBD1 (5 bases). V was pared by 0 bases and J by 1 base, with 9 bases between. This CDR3 is 15 amino acids long. CDR1 and CDR2 from the germline V gene are MNHEY and SVGAGI.

The chain combines TRBV6-5 with TRBJ1-1, with D maybe TRBD1 (5 bases). The CDR3 extends over 12 amino acids. V was pared by 6 bases and J by 11 bases, with 16 bases between. Germline CDR1 reads MNHEY; CDR2 reads SVGAGI. DNA for the CDR3: TGTGCCAGCAGCTCTACGGGACTTGGGGCTTTCTTT. Translation: CASSSTGLGAFF.

This chain links TRBV20-1 with TRBJ2-7, with D unresolved. In germline, CDR1 is DFQATT, CDR2 SNEGSKA (reference sequence). The CDR3 runs to 10 residues. Trimming took 0 bases from V and 4 from J, leaving 1 base between them. The CDR3 protein is CSAREYEQYF. The DNA of the CDR3 is TGCAGTGCTAGAGAGTACGAGCAGTACTTC.

The rearrangement joins TRBV29-1 to TRBJ1-1; unclear D gene. Germline V lookup: CDR1 SQVTM, CDR2 ANQGSEA. Trimming cost V 3 bases and J 0 bases, with 11 bases left between them. CDR3 length equals 14 residues. The CDR3 reads CSVEKLLMNTEAFF. The CDR3 DNA sequence: TGCAGCGTTGAGAAACTTCTTATGAACACTGAAGCTTTCTTT.

The V call is TRBV28, the J call TRBJ1-6, with a weak D call TRBD1 (6 bases). Per the germline V gene, CDR1 is MDHEN and CDR2 is SYDVKM. The CDR3 consists of 14 residues. Trimming stripped 6 bases from V and 6 bases from J, with 12 bases between. This chain's CDR3 is CASSPGGGNSPLHF. DNA for the CDR3: TGTGCCAGCAGCCCAGGAGGGGGTAATTCACCCCTCCACTTT.

There are a few counts of this clone. The V and J genes are TRBV30 and TRBJ2-3, with 12 bases fitting TRBD2. The junction had 10 bases not matched to a gene; V was cut back by 0 bases and J by 3 bases. This CDR3 has 18 residues. CDR1 and CDR2 from the germline V gene are GTSNPN and SVGIG (reference sequence). CDR3 bases: TGTGCCTGGAGTGTAAGGCTAGCGGGGGGGCCTGGAACAGATACGCAGTATTTT. Protein product: CAWSVRLAGGPGTDTQYF.

About this clone itself: Other DNA sequences in this specimen translate into the identical CDR3. The gene calls are TRBV5-6 and TRBJ2-3, with D perhaps TRBD1 (6 bases). Germline V lookup: CDR1 SGHDT, CDR2 YYEEEE. This CDR3 contains 14 residues. V was pared by 0 bases and J by 1 base, with 6 bases between. The CDR3 DNA is TGTGCCAGCAGCTTGGACAGGGGCACAGATACGCAGTATTTT. Amino acids: CASSLDRGTDTQYF. The full variable domain, with the rest looked up from reference TRBV5-6 and TRBJ2-3, is DAGVTQSPTHLIKTRGQQVTLRCSPKSGHDTVSWYQQALGQGPQFIFQYYEEEERQRGNFPDRFSGHQFPNYSSELNVNALLLGDSALYLCASSLDRGTDTQYFGPGTRLTVL.

This clone was counted only a few times. The chain joins TRBV10-3 to TRBJ2-3; no definite D call. Per the germline V gene, CDR1 is ENHRY and CDR2 is SYGVKD. V gave up 0 bases and J gave up 0 bases, with 4 bases separating them. The CDR3 extends over 14 amino acids. CDR3 loop: CAISESVSTDTQYF. The CDR3 coding sequence is TGTGCCATCAGTGAGTCGGTCAGCACAGATACGCAGTATTTT.

This clone has only a few counts. V usage is TRBV7-6 and J usage is TRBJ2-7, with TRBD2 matching 7 bases. This CDR3 comprises 17 residues. The V gene's germline CDR1 is SGHVS and CDR2 FNYEAQ. After removal of 3 bases from V and 0 bases from J, the junction contained 11 bases not matched to a gene. CDR3 sequence reads: CASSLRQGGVGSYEQYF. The DNA for the CDR3 is TGTGCCAGCAGCTTGCGGCAGGGAGGGGTGGGCTCCTACGAGCAGTACTTC.